What follows are 10 T cell receptor beta chains derived from one specimen sequenced in a study of identical twins. TCRdb analysed the 5' RACE reads with MiXCR anew, one entry per CDR3 protein. The table shows fewer than 650,000 distinct CDR3 sequences, with around a tenth occurring only once. These data were also filed under a second study, of yellow fever vaccine responses in identical twins.

Specimen: PBMCs. The receptors shown here come from a young woman in good health.

The chain combines TRBV18 with TRBJ2-7; tentative D call: TRBD1 (6 bases). The CDR3 is 20 amino acids. Germline CDR1 is KGHSH and CDR2 is LQKENI. V was trimmed by 4 bases and J by 5 bases, leaving 33 bases between them. The CDR3 coding sequence is TGTGCCAGCTCACTCTACAGGGACGTCTATGTTGGGTCCGGGAAAAACGAGCAGTACTTC. Encoded protein: CASSLYRDVYVGSGKNEQYF.

V usage is TRBV6-5 and J usage is TRBJ2-2; the match to TRBD2 covers 8 bases. The CDR3 length is 17 residues. Trimming removed 4 bases from V and 1 base from J; junction bases left unmatched: 8. Germline V gene lookup returns CDR1 MNHEY and CDR2 SVGAGI. CDR3 DNA sequence: TGTGCCAGCAGTTCGAGTCTGGGACTAGAGAACACCGGGGAGCTGTTTTTT. Translated: CASSSSLGLENTGELFF.

This clonotype was observed a few times. The genes are TRBV6-5 and TRBJ2-5, with unresolved D. Germline V gives CDR1 MNHEY, CDR2 SVGAGI. The ends were cut back, 5 bases at V and 10 bases at J, with 11 bases in the middle. CDR3 length: 11 residues. The CDR3 spells CASSTPVDQYF. CDR3 bases: TGTGCCAGCAGTACCCCCGTGGACCAGTACTTC.

The rearrangement joins TRBV15 to TRBJ2-1; possible D gene TRBD2, 5 bases. The V end lost 1 base, the J end lost 9 bases, and 19 bases lay between the germline ends. CDR3 length: 16 amino acids. From germline, CDR1 is LNHNV and CDR2 YYDKDF (reference sequence). The CDR3 bases are TGTGCCACCAGCAGAGGTAGACCCAGCGGTGGGGTTGAGCAGTTCTTC. It is translated as CATSRGRPSGGVEQFF.

This clonotype was seen a handful of times. CDR3 in DNA: TGCGCCAGCAGCCCTACGGGAACTAGCGGTCAAATCTACAATGAGCAGTTCTTC. Translation gives CASSPTGTSGQIYNEQFF. The chain uses TRBV4-3 and TRBJ2-1, with 8 bases aligning to TRBD2. Germline values: CDR1 LGHNA, CDR2 YSLEER. This CDR3 has 18 residues. V lost 4 bases and J lost 3; bases outside the gene matches: 14.

This chain joins TRBV2 and TRBJ2-7; maybe TRBD1 (6 bases). Deletions cut 8 bases from V and 5 bases from J, with 10 bases between. The CDR3 has 11 residues. The germline V gene encodes CDR1 SNHLY and CDR2 FYNNEI. This CDR3 reads CASHRANEQYF. As DNA, the CDR3 is TGTGCCAGCCACAGGGCTAACGAGCAGTACTTC.

This clonotype was detected only a few times. V usage is TRBV7-8 and J usage is TRBJ2-1, with 7 bases aligning to TRBD2. CDR3 length: 17 residues. Unmatched junction bases numbered 12, after V lost 1 base and J lost 6 bases. Germline CDR1 SGHVS, CDR2 FQNEAQ. The CDR3 sequence is CASSLVVWEGRINEQFF. The DNA for the CDR3 is TGTGCCAGCAGCTTAGTCGTGTGGGAGGGTAGGATCAATGAGCAGTTCTTC. Based on the CDR3 plus reference TRBV7-8 and TRBJ2-1, the full variable domain is GAGVSQSPRYKVAKRGQDVALRCDPISGHVSLFWYQQALGQGPEFLTYFQNEAQLDKSGLPSDRFFAERPEGSVSTLKIQRTQQEDSAVYLCASSLVVWEGRINEQFFGPGTRLTVL.

This chain connects TRBV6-1 to TRBJ2-3; D might be TRBD2 (6 bases). The CDR3 is 14 residues long. V dropped 8 bases and J dropped 0 bases, with 12 bases sitting between them. Germline CDR1 reads MNHNS; CDR2 reads SASEGT. The CDR3 spells CASARRGSTDTQYF. The CDR3 DNA is TGTGCCAGCGCTCGCCGGGGGAGCACAGATACGCAGTATTTT.

The chain links TRBV6-1 to TRBJ1-6, with 8 nucleotides matching TRBD1. This CDR3 is built from 15 residues. Per the germline V gene, CDR1 is MNHNS and CDR2 is SASEGT. V trimming: 6 bases; J trimming: 10 bases; junction bases outside the gene matches: 11. The CDR3, as DNA: TGTGCCAGCAGCCCGAAGGACAGGGTAGGATCACCCCTCCACTTT. It is translated as CASSPKDRVGSPLHF.

A few counts support this clonotype. V and J are TRBV29-1 and TRBJ2-7; 11 nucleotides agree with TRBD2. In germline, CDR1 is SQVTM, CDR2 ANQGSEA. The CDR3 runs 15 residues. V lost 1 base, J lost 2 bases, and 4 bases stayed unmatched. The CDR3 here is CSVEGLAGLPYEQYF. The CDR3 DNA follows: TGCAGCGTTGAAGGACTAGCGGGACTCCCCTACGAGCAGTACTTC.